One sample yielded the 21 T cell receptor beta chains listed below, sequenced in a study. TCRdb passed the RT-PCR reads through MiXCR, listing each CDR3 protein once. Among hundreds of thousands of distinct CDR3 sequences, over 12% were seen once, and the ten largest hold just over 3.5%. The specimen was memory CD4+ T cells from blood. All receptors derive from a female donor in good health, serving as a healthy control.

The J gene is TRBJ2-7, the V gene TRBV29-1, with 15 bases identical to TRBD2. V dropped 6 bases and J dropped 2; count of bases not matched to a gene: 8. This CDR3 has 16 amino acids. The V gene's germline CDR1 is SQVTM and CDR2 ANQGSEA. CDR3 nucleotide sequence: TGCAGCGTCCCCACGGGACTAGCGGGAGGTACCTACGAGCAGTACTTC. Translated: CSVPTGLAGGTYEQYF.

This CDR3 is CASSLSVWGVQETQYF. Here the CDR3 DNA reads TGCGCCAGCAGCTTATCCGTATGGGGGGTCCAAGAGACCCAGTACTTC. This chain uses TRBV5-1 with TRBJ2-5, with D perhaps TRBD2 (6 bases). CDR1 SGHRS and CDR2 YFSETQ come from the germline V gene. The CDR3 spans 16 residues. V was pared by 2 bases and J by 1 base, with 15 bases between.

This chain joins TRBV28 and TRBJ2-3; 13 positions match TRBD2. The V gene's germline CDR1 is MDHEN and CDR2 SYDVKM. The trim removed 1 base at V and 3 bases at J, leaving 4 bases unmatched. This CDR3 comprises 17 residues. The CDR3 DNA reads as TGTGCCAGCAGTTTATCGGGACTAGCGGGGACGACAGATACGCAGTATTTT. Translating it yields CASSLSGLAGTTDTQYF.

Many counts were recorded for this clonotype. The V call is TRBV12-3 or TRBV12-4, the J call TRBJ1-2, with TRBD1 identical over 10 bases. The CDR3 sequence is 14 residues long. V was pared by 3 bases and J by 8 bases, with 6 bases of the junction left unmatched. CDR3 protein: CASSLPGQGQGYTF. DNA for the CDR3: TGTGCCAGCAGTTTGCCGGGACAGGGGCAAGGCTACACCTTC.

This clonotype occurred once. This chain uses TRBV20-1 with TRBJ2-1; D possibly corresponds to TRBD1 (5 bases). V was trimmed by 0 bases and J by 10 bases, leaving 13 bases between them. This CDR3 has 13 residues. CDR1 and CDR2 (germline): DFQATT, SNEGSKA (reference sequence). CDR3 DNA: TGCAGTGCTAGAGATTCCAGGGCCTACGAGCAGTTCTTC. This translates into CSARDSRAYEQFF.

V gene TRBV5-4 combines with J gene TRBJ2-1, with TRBD1 matching 9 bases. CDR1 and CDR2 from the germline V gene are SGHNT and YYREEE (reference sequence). Trimming removed 4 bases from V and 3 bases from J; junction bases left unmatched: 11. CDR3 length equals 17 residues. The CDR3 region is CASSVRTGAIFYNEQFF. The CDR3 coding sequence is TGTGCCAGCAGCGTAAGGACAGGGGCAATTTTCTACAATGAGCAGTTCTTC. Based on the CDR3 plus reference TRBV5-4 and TRBJ2-1, the full variable domain is ETGVTQSPTHLIKTRGQQVTLRCSSQSGHNTVSWYQQALGQGPQFIFQYYREEENGRGNFPPRFSGLQFPNYSSELNVNALELDDSALYLCASSVRTGAIFYNEQFFGPGTRLTVL.

This clonotype was counted a few times. With a much larger clone just one base away, this may be a read error. The chain uses TRBV25-1 and TRBJ2-1; 13 positions match TRBD2. The CDR3 is 13 residues long. From germline, CDR1 is MGHDK and CDR2 SYGVNS. With V trimmed by 8 bases and J by 5 bases, 0 bases remained unmatched. CDR3 DNA: TGTGCCAGCGGGACTAGCGGGGACAATGAGCAGTTCTTC. It is translated as CASGTSGDNEQFF.

This clonotype was counted a few times. The chain joins TRBV5-1 to TRBJ1-4, with D perhaps matching TRBD1 (5 bases). Germline lookup yields CDR1 SGHRS and CDR2 YFSETQ. Trimming stripped 3 bases from V and 2 bases from J, with 11 bases between. This CDR3 contains 15 residues. CDR3 amino acids: CASSWGGRTNEKLFF. As DNA, the CDR3 is TGCGCCAGCAGCTGGGGGGGACGGACTAATGAAAAACTGTTTTTT.

This clonotype was counted many times. The genes are TRBV27 and TRBJ1-2, with D tentatively TRBD1 (6 bases). Per germline, CDR1 MNHEY and CDR2 SMNVEV (reference sequence). The CDR3 sequence is 13 residues long. Between the trimmed V and J ends, which lost 3 bases and 7 bases, there was a span of 12 bases. This chain's CDR3 is CASSFNRDGGYTF. The CDR3, as DNA: TGTGCCAGCAGTTTTAACAGGGACGGTGGCTACACCTTC.

This clonotype was counted only a few times. The CDR3 protein is CASSQGFGSGNTIYF. The CDR3 nucleotides are TGCGCCAGCAGCCAAGGTTTCGGCAGCGGAAACACCATATATTTT. The J gene is TRBJ1-3, the V gene TRBV4-3; no firm D call. The CDR3 is made up of 15 amino acids. CDR1 and CDR2 (germline): LGHNA, YSLEER. The ends were cut back, 1 base at V and 4 bases at J, with 11 bases in the middle.

The rearrangement joins TRBV20-1 to TRBJ2-7, with D possibly matching TRBD1 (5 bases). Trimming removed 3 bases at V and 3 bases at J, with 12 bases between. Germline CDR1 reads DFQATT; CDR2 reads SNEGSKA (reference sequence). CDR3 size: 13 residues. In DNA, the CDR3 is TGCAGTGCTAGGGGGCTACGTTTCTACGAGCAGTACTTC. Translating it yields CSARGLRFYEQYF.

This clonotype showed up just a few times. J is TRBJ2-7 and V is TRBV5-1; 10 nucleotides align to TRBD2. Germline V CDR1 and CDR2: SGHRS, YFSETQ. This CDR3 spans 16 amino acids. With 0 bases clipped from V and 5 bases from J, the junction kept 8 bases outside the gene matches. The CDR3 sequence is CASSLVFSGRYHEQYF. CDR3 in DNA: TGCGCCAGCAGCTTGGTCTTTAGCGGGAGGTATCACGAGCAGTACTTC.

At least ten counts were recorded for this clonotype. The chain recombines TRBV10-3 with TRBJ1-4; D is ambiguous. The V gene's germline CDR1 is ENHRY and CDR2 SYGVKD. The ends were cut back, 10 bases at V and 3 bases at J, with 6 bases in the middle. This CDR3 spans 11 amino acids. CDR3 nucleotide sequence: TGTGCCACCTCGCCTAATGAAAAACTGTTTTTT. This codes for CATSPNEKLFF.

In its sample, this clonotype was seen a few times. The chain carries TRBV7-2 and TRBJ1-6; D is possibly TRBD1 (6 bases). Germline CDR1 SGHTA, CDR2 FQGNSA. This CDR3 has 16 residues. Trimming stripped 0 bases from V and 7 bases from J, with 13 bases between. CDR3 in DNA: TGTGCCAGCAGCTTAGCAGGTCCGGGGGCGAATTCACCCCTCCACTTT. It specifies CASSLAGPGANSPLHF.

This clonotype was found many times. This sequence joins TRBV5-5 and TRBJ2-7, with D perhaps TRBD1 (5 bases). The V and J ends lost 5 bases and 2 bases respectively, with 14 bases between them. The CDR3 consists of 14 residues. CDR1 and CDR2 from the germline V gene are SGHKS and YYEKEE (reference sequence). CDR3 sequence: CASSQTVVTYEQYF. CDR3 bases: TGTGCCAGCAGTCAGACAGTCGTGACCTACGAGCAGTACTTC.

In this sample, this clonotype turned up a few times. The genes are TRBV12-3 or TRBV12-4 and TRBJ1-1; a possible D gene is TRBD1 (5 bases). The V and J ends lost 5 bases and 0 bases respectively, with 10 bases between them. The CDR3 loop spans 14 amino acids. The CDR3 protein is CASSPRAMNTEAFF. CDR3 nucleotide sequence: TGTGCCAGCAGTCCCAGGGCCATGAACACTGAAGCTTTCTTT.

This clonotype came up many times. The chain is built from TRBV12-3 or TRBV12-4 and TRBJ2-5; D possibly matches TRBD1 or TRBD2 (5 bases each). Trimming removed 4 bases at V and 1 base at J, with 13 bases between. The CDR3 sequence is 15 residues long. The CDR3 is CASSSTRDGQETQYF. Written as DNA, the CDR3 is TGTGCCAGCAGTTCCACCCGGGACGGCCAAGAGACCCAGTACTTC.

The V and J genes are TRBV6-5 and TRBJ1-1, with D uncertain. V was clipped by 7 bases and J by 1 base, with 16 bases between them. Germline assignment: CDR1 MNHEY and CDR2 SVGAGI. The CDR3 has 15 residues. The CDR3 DNA reads TGTGCCAGCACCACCCGGCCAGAACCGAACACTGAAGCTTTCTTT. It encodes CASTTRPEPNTEAFF.

This clonotype was found many times. V usage is TRBV10-3 and J usage is TRBJ2-3; 13 bases match TRBD2. V shed 4 bases and J 4 bases; nucleotides not matched to a gene: 5. There are 16 residues in the CDR3. Germline CDR1 is ENHRY and CDR2 is SYGVKD. The CDR3, as DNA: TGTGCCATCAGTGGAACCGGGACTAGCGGGGCAGATACGCAGTATTTT. As protein: CAISGTGTSGADTQYF.

This clonotype was seen repeatedly, ten times or more. One junction end disagrees with the germline gene, perhaps due to a read error. The rearrangement uses TRBV20-1 and TRBJ1-1; no firm D call. The CDR3 spans 12 residues. Germline CDR1 DFQATT, CDR2 SNEGSKA (reference sequence). The CDR3 here is CSARVGNPEAFF. The DNA for the CDR3 is TGCAGTGCTAGAGTTGGGAACCCTGAAGCTTTCTTT.

The V call is TRBV20-1, the J call TRBJ2-5, with TRBD1 identical over 8 bases. The CDR3 runs 12 residues. After removal of 5 bases from V and 2 bases from J, the junction contained 1 base not matched to a gene. Germline V gene sequence: CDR1 DFQATT, CDR2 SNEGSKA (reference sequence). Written as DNA, the CDR3 is TGCAGTGCTGGGGACAGGCAAGAGACCCAGTACTTC. Translating gives CSAGDRQETQYF.